The sequence of this T cell receptor (beta chain) was determined in a study of cytomegalovirus exposure and HLA in healthy donors. Per germline, CDR1 WNHNN and CDR2 SYGVQD (reference sequence). This CDR3 spans 18 amino acids. V shed 10 bases, J shed 7 bases, and the junction held 21 bases outside the gene matches. It was with 60 Vbeta and 13 Jbeta primers that the PCR ran. Generated by immunoSEQ multiplex PCR, the TCRdb table keeps only in-frame clones and is missing some. Altogether nearly 300,000 clones are present, around 86% being singletons, with the ten largest covering around 4%. The J gene is TRBJ2-1, the V gene TRBV10-1; the match to TRBD2 covers 11 bases. The sample taken for sequencing was PBMCs. The TCR was taken from a man aged 35-49 years in good health and CMV-seropositive. Here the CDR3 reads CANPGGRGTSGGRNEQFF. CDR3 in DNA: TGCGCCAACCCCGGGGGGAGGGGGACTAGCGGAGGGAGGAATGAGCAGTTCTTC.